This entry features one T cell receptor beta chain sequence. This sample is part of a study of T cell changes during pregnancy in multiple sclerosis. V gave up 4 bases and J gave up 9 bases, with 16 bases separating them. This CDR3 is 14 amino acids long. CDR1 is SGHDN, CDR2 FVKESK, per germline. Produced via immunoSEQ multiplex PCR; TCRdb's table is partial and in-frame only. Counted here are roughly 30,000 clones, around nine tenths occurring once; the ten biggest clones make up 0.6% to 0.8%. This chain joins TRBV14 and TRBJ2-4; D might be TRBD1 (6 bases). The sequencing used CD4+ T cells from peripheral blood mononuclear cells, collected in the first trimester of pregnancy. This TCR was recovered from a female donor in good health, enrolled as a control in a pregnancy study. The CDR3 nucleotides read TGTGCCAGCAGCCCCCAGACAGGTCAGGGCATTCAGTACTTC. Translation: CASSPQTGQGIQYF.